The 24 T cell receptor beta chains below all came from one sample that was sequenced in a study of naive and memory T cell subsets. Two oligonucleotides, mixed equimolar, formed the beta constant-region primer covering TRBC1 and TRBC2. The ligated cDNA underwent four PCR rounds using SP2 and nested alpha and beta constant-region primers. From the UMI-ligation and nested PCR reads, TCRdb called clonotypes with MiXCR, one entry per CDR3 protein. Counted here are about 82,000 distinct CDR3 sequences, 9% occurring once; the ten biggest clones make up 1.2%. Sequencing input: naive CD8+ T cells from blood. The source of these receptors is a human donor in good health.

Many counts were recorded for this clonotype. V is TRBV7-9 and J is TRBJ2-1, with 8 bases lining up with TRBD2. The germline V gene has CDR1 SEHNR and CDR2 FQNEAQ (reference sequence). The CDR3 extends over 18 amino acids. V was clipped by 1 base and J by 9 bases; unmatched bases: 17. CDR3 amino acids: CASSLGTLLSGRDGEQFF. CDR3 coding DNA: TGTGCCAGCAGCTTAGGTACCCTCCTCAGCGGGAGAGACGGTGAGCAGTTCTTC.

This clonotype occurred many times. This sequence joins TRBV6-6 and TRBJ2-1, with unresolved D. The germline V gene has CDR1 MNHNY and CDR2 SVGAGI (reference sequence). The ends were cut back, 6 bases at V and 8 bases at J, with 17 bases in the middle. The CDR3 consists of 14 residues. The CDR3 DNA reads TGTGCCAGCAGCCCCCTAGGGCTGGCCTATGAGCAGTTCTTC. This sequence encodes CASSPLGLAYEQFF.

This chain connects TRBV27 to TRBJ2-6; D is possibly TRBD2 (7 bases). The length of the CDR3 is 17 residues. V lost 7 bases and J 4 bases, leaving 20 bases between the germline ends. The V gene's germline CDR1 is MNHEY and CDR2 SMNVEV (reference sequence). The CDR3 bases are TGTGCCAGCATCTCAAGGGGGGGGGCGCCAGGGGCCAACGTCCTGACTTTC. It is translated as CASISRGGAPGANVLTF.

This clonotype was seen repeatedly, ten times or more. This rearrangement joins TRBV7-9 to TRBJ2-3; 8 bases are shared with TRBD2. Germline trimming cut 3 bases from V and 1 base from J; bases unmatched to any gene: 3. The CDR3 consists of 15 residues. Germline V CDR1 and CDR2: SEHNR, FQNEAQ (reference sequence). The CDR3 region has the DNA TGTGCCAGCAGCTTCCCGGGACTAGGCACAGATACGCAGTATTTT. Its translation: CASSFPGLGTDTQYF.

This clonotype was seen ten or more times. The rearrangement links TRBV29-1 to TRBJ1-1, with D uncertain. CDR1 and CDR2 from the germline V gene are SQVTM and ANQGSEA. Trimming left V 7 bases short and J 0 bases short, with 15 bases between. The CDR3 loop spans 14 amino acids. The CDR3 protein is CSASTAAVNTEAFF. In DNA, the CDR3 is TGCAGCGCCTCCACTGCAGCTGTGAACACTGAAGCTTTCTTT.

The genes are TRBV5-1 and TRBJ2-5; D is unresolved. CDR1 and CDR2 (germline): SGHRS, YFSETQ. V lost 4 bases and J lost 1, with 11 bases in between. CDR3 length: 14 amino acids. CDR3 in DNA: TGCGCCAGCAGCCTCGACATGTCCCAAGAGACCCAGTACTTC. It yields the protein CASSLDMSQETQYF.

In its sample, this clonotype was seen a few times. The CDR3 nucleotides are TGTGCCATCAGTGAGTCGTTTGCTAGAAGCACAGATACGCAGTATTTT. This sequence encodes CAISESFARSTDTQYF. The chain links TRBV10-3 to TRBJ2-3; D gene ambiguous. With 0 bases removed from V and 0 bases from J, the gap between germline ends came to 10 bases. Per the germline V gene, CDR1 is ENHRY and CDR2 is SYGVKD. There are 16 residues in the CDR3.

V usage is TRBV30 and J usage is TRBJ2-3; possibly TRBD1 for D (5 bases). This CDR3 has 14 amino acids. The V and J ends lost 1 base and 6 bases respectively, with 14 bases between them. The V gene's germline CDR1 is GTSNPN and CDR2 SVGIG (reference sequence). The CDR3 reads CAWSGWQGGDTQYF. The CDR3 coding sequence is TGTGCCTGGAGTGGATGGCAGGGCGGTGATACGCAGTATTTT.

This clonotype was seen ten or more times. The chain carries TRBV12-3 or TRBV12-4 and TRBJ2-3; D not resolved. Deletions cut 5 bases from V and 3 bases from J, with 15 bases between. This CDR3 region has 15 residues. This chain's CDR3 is CASSDPRGRTDTQYF. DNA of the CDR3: TGTGCCAGCAGTGACCCCCGAGGTCGGACAGATACGCAGTATTTT.

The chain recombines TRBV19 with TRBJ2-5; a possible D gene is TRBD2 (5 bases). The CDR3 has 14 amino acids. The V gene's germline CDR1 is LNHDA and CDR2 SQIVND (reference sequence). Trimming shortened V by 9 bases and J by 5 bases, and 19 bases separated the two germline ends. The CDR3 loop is CARSPGIGCETQYF. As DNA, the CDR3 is TGTGCCAGAAGCCCCGGGATTGGATGTGAGACCCAGTACTTC. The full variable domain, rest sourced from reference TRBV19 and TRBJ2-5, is DGGITQSPKYLFRKEGQNVTLSCEQNLNHDAMYWYRQDPGQGLRLIYYSQIVNDFQKGDIAEGYSVSREKKESFPLTVTSAQKNPTAFYLCARSPGIGCETQYFGPGTRLLVL.

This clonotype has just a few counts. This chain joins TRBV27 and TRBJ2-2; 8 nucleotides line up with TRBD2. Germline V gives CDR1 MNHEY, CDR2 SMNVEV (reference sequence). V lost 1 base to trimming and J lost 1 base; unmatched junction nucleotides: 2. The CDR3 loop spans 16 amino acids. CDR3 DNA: TGTGCCAGCAGTTTATTTCTAGCGGGGAACACCGGGGAGCTGTTTTTT. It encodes CASSLFLAGNTGELFF.

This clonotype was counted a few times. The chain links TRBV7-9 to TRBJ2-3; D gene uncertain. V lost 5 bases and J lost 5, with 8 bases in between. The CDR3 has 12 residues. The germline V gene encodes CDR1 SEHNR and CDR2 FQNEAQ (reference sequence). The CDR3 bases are TGTGCCAGCAGCCGCGATGGAGATACGCAGTATTTT. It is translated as CASSRDGDTQYF.

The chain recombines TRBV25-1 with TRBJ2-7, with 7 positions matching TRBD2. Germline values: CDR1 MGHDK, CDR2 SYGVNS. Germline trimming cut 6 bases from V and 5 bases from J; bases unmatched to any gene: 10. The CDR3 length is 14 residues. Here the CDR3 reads CASSAGRSGNEQYF. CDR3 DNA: TGTGCCAGCAGCGCCGGGAGGAGCGGGAACGAGCAGTACTTC.

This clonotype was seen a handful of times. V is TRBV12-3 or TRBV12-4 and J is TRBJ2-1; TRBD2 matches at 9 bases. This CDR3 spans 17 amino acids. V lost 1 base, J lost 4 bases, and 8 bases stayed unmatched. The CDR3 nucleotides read TGTGCCAGCAGTTTAGAGGGCGGGGGGGGTTTATACAATGAGCAGTTCTTC. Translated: CASSLEGGGGLYNEQFF.

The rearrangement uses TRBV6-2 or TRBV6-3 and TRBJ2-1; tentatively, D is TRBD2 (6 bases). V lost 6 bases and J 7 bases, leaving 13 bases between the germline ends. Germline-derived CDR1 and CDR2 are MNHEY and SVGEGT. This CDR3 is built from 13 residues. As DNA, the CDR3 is TGTGCCAGCAGCCACGGGAGTACAAATGAGCAGTTCTTC. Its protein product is CASSHGSTNEQFF.

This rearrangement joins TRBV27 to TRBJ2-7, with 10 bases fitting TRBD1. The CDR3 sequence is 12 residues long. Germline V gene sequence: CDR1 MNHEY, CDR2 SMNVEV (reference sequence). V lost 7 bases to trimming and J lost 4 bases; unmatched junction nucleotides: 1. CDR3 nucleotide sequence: TGTGCCAGCATGGACAGGGGGTACGAGCAGTACTTC. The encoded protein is CASMDRGYEQYF.

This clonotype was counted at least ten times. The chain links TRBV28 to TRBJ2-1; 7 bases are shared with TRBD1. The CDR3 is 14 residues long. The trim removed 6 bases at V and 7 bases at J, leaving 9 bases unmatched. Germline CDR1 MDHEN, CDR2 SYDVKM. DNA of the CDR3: TGTGCCAGCAGACCTACAGGGGATCTGAATGAGCAGTTCTTC. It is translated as CASRPTGDLNEQFF.

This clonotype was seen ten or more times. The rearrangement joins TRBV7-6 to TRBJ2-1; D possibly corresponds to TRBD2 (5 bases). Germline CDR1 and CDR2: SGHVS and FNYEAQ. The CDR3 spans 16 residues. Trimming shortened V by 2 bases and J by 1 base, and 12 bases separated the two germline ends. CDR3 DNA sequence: TGTGCCAGCAGCTTAAACCCGGGGTGGTCCTACAATGAGCAGTTCTTC. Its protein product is CASSLNPGWSYNEQFF. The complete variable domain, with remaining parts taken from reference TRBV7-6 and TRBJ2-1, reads GAGVSQSPRYKVTKRGQDVALRCDPISGHVSLYWYRQALGQGPEFLTYFNYEAQQDKSGLPNDRFSAERPEGSISTLTIQRTEQRDSAMYRCASSLNPGWSYNEQFFGPGTRLTVL.

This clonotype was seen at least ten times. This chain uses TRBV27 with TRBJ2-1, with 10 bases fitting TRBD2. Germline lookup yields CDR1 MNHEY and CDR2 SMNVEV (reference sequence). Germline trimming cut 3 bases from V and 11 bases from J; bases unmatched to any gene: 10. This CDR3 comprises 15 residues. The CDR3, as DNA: TGTGCCAGCAGTTTCTCTAGGACTAGCGGACTTCAGCAGTTCTTC. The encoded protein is CASSFSRTSGLQQFF.

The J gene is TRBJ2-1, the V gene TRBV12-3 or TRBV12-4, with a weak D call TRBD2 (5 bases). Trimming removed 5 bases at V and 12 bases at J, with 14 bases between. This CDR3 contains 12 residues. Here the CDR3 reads CASSADRRGQFF. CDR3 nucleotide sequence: TGTGCCAGCAGTGCCGACCGCCGGGGGCAGTTCTTC.

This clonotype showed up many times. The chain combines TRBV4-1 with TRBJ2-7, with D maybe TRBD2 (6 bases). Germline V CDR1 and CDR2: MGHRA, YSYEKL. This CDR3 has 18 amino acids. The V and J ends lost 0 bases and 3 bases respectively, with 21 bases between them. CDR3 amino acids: CASSQEGGSGQYNYEQYF. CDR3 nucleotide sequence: TGCGCCAGCAGCCAAGAAGGAGGTAGCGGACAATATAACTACGAGCAGTACTTC.

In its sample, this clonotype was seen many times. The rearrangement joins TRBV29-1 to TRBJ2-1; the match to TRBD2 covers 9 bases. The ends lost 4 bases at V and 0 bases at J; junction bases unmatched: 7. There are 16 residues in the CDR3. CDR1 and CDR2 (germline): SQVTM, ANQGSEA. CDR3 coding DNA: TGCAGCGTTGTGGGTCTAGCGGGGAGCTCCTACAATGAGCAGTTCTTC. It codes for CSVVGLAGSSYNEQFF.

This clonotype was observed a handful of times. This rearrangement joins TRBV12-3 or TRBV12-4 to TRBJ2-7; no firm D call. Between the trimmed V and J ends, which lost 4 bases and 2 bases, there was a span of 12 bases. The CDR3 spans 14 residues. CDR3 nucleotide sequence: TGTGCCAGCAGTTCTTCTGGGCCCGCCTACGAGCAGTACTTC. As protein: CASSSSGPAYEQYF.

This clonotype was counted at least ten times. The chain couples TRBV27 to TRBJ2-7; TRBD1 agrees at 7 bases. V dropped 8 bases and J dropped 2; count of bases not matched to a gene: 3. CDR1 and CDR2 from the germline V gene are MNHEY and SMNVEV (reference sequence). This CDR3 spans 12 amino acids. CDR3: CASRGQPYEQYF. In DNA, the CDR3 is TGTGCCAGCCGGGGACAGCCCTACGAGCAGTACTTC.